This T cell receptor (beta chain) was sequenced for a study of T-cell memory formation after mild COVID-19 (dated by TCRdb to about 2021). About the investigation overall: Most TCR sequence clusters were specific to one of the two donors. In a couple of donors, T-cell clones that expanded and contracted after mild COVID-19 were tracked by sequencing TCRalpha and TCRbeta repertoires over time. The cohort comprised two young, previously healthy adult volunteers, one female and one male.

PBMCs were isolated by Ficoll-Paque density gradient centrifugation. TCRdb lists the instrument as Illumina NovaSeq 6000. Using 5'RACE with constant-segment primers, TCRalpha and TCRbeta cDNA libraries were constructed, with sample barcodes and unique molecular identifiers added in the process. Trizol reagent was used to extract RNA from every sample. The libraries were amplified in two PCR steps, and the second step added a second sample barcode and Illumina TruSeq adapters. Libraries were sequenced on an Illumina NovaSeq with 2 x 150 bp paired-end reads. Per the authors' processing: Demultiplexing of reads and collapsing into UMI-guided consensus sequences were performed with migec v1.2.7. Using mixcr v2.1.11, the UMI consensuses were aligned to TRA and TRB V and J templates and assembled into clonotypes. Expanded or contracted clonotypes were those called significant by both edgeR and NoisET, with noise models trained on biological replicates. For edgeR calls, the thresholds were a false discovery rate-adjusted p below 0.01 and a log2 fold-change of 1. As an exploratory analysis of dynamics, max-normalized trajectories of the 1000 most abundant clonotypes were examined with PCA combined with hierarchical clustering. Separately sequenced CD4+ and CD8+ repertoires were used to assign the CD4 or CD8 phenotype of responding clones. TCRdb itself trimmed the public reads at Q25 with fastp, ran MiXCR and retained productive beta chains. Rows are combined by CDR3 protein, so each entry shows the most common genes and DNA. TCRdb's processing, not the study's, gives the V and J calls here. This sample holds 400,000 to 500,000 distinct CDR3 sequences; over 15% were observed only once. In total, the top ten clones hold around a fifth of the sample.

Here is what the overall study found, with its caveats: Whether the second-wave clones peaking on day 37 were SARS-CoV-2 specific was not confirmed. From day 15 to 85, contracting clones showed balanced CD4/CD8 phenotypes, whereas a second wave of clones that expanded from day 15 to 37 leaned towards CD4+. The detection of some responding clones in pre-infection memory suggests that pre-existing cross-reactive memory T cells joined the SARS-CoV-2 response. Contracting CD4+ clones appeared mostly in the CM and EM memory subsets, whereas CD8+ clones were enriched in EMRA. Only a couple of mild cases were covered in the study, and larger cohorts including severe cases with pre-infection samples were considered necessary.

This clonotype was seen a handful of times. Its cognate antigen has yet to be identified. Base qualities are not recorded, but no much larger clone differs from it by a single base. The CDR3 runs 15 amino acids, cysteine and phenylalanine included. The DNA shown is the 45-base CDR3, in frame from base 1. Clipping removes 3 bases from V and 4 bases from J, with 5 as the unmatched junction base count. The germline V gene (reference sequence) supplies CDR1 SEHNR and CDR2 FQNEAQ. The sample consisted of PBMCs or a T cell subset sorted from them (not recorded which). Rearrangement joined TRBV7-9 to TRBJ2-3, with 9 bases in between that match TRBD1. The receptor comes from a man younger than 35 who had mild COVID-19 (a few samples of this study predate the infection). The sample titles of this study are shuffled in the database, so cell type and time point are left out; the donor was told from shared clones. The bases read TGTGCCAGCAGCTTCGGACAGGGGAGGGCAGATACGCAGTATTTT. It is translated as CASSFGQGRADTQYF.